This paragraph reports one T cell receptor beta chain. The CDR3 consists of 14 residues. Germline-derived CDR1 and CDR2 are LNHNV and YYDKDF (reference sequence). Trimming pared 9 bases from V and 5 bases from J, leaving 19 bases between. The data stem from a study of blood T cell repertoires in COVID-19. Study as a whole: The United States, Italy and Spain provided the acute and convalescent COVID-19 samples. Sources were T cells, B-cell-depleted T cells, or PBMCs; the material itself was cDNA or gDNA.

Per the study methods: Reference gene primer amplification in the assay estimated nucleated cell counts. Assay used: immunoSEQ multiplex PCR; TCRdb lists only in-frame clones, some missing. Clone size and V and J calls were adopted from that table, with D and trimming inferred from the DNA. The top ten hold approximately 6.2% of the sample, which has roughly 200,000 clones, just under 90% seen once. The TCR sequence derives from a man between 60 and 70 years old who had recovered from COVID-19. J is TRBJ1-1 and V is TRBV15; TRBD1 is a possible D gene (6 bases). Sequenced: peripheral blood. The CDR3 coding sequence is TGTGCCACGACGCTTGGACAGACTCGGACTGAAGCTTTCTTT. Its translation: CATTLGQTRTEAFF.